This T cell receptor beta chain emerged from a study of control samples from healthy donors and cancer patients. In germline, CDR1 is KGHSH, CDR2 LQKENI. The CDR3 runs 14 residues. With 6 bases removed from V and 7 bases from J, the gap between germline ends came to 18 bases. This clone appeared a single time. Repertoires were generated with immunoSEQ multiplex PCR, while TCRdb's copy carries only in-frame clones and drops some. The data show some 220,000 clones, with roughly 94% seen just once and around 1.5% held by the top ten. The receptor was derived from a man aged 45-65 years in good health. The source material was blood. This chain uses TRBV18 with TRBJ2-5, with D perhaps given as TRBD1 or TRBD2 (6 bases each). DNA for the CDR3: TGTGCCAGCTCGGGGGGCCAGGGACTGCGGACCCAGTACTTC. The encoded protein is CASSGGQGLRTQYF.